This T cell receptor (beta chain) stems from a study of blood T cell repertoires in COVID-19. Study-level background: Samples came from the United States, Italy and Spain, spanning acute and convalescent COVID-19.

This clone is a singleton in its sample. The V gene's germline CDR1 is MNHEY and CDR2 SVGAGI. The V and J ends lost 10 bases and 2 bases respectively, with 14 bases between them. The length of the CDR3 is 13 residues. Study processing details: Estimation of nucleated cell counts was performed using reference gene primer amplification. Using immunoSEQ multiplex PCR, the repertoire was profiled, and TCRdb retains in-frame clones only, with some absent. The DNA was the basis for D and trimming; V, J and clone size are from that table. The sample carries approximately 250,000 clones, approximately 89% recorded once.

The V gene is TRBV6-5, the J gene TRBJ1-2; D is possibly TRBD1 (6 bases). This TCR derives from a man aged 35-49 years with active or convalescent COVID-19. Source material: peripheral blood. The chain's CDR3 is CATRSTGNYGYTF. DNA for the CDR3: TGTGCCACCCGCTCCACAGGGAACTATGGCTACACCTTC.